This T cell receptor beta chain was sequenced for a study of CD8 T cells in Susac syndrome (dated by TCRdb to the late 2010s). With regard to the full study: Of the Susac syndrome patients who were sequenced, six had clinically active disease and eight or nine were in clinical remission. At the time of blood withdrawal, Susac syndrome patients were either therapy-naive, taking corticosteroids (with some also receiving IVIg), or on IVIg alone. The study used repertoire sequencing to test whether antigen drove CD8+ T cell activation and differentiation in Susac syndrome.

Peripheral blood CD8+ and CD4+ T cells from healthy donors, Susac syndrome patients and multiple sclerosis patients were profiled using high-throughput TCR beta sequencing. Recently defined diagnostic criteria for definite or probable disease were met by the Susac syndrome patients. Bulk CD8+ and CD4+ T cells were purified by magnetic negative isolation, while CD8+ TEMRA cells were enriched using FACS. Blood was drawn into EDTA tubes, processed within 24 hours, and PBMCs were isolated by density gradient centrifugation. PBMCs intended for TCR sequencing were frozen in liquid nitrogen and were later thawed in a 37 degrees C water bath. The sorted or isolated CD4+, CD8+ and CD8+ TEMRA cells reached a purity of at least 90%. Overall study outcomes, separate from this receptor: The number of individuals in the TCR sequencing and HLA analysis was recognized as being relatively small. In the CD4+ T cell repertoire of Susac syndrome patients, clonal expansion was not detected.

V ends up 7 bases short and J 2 bases short, with an unmatched junction base count of 8. There are 15 amino acids in the CDR3, from cysteine to phenylalanine inclusive. The only DNA kept is the CDR3, 45 bases in frame from the first base. RNA was extracted using the RNeasy kit, and about 0.45 to 1 ug of the RNA was reverse transcribed with random hexamers. The immunoSEQ multiplex PCR assay, covering 54 Vbeta and 13 Jbeta segments, was used to amplify TCR beta CDR3 regions. PCR amplification bias was corrected using a synthetic template baseline for primer optimization and computational correction. As for how the authors treated the data: Reads were annotated to V, D and J genes per IMGT and analyzed with immunoSEQ Analyzer, keeping only productive sequences. Clonality was computed as one minus Shannon entropy normalized by log2 of the number of productive unique sequences. For each patient and control, public and private clones were evaluated within the 100 most prevalent clones. Clones were defined as Susac-specific when absent from the healthy and MS cohorts, from about 970 published viral clones and from other ImmuneACCESS disease sequences. TCRdb applied fastp at Q25 and MiXCR to the public reads, then kept only in-frame beta chains. CDR3 protein sequences are deduplicated, and each keeps its most common genes and DNA. TCRdb assigned the V and J calls; the authors' analysis was not used. The sample table records some 150,000 distinct CDR3 sequences; approximately 95% of these occur just once. The top ten clonotypes cover roughly 0.16% of the sample.

With regard to this clonotype: The specificity of this receptor is unknown. It has no much larger one-base neighbor in the sample; base qualities were not kept.

The chain links TRBV12-3 or TRBV12-4 with TRBJ2-3; TRBD2 lines up with 8 middle nucleotides. The sequence came from a human donor with Susac syndrome. The sample comprised CD4+ T cells from PBMCs. The CDR3 region reads CASTAGGGHTDTQYF. The bases read TGTGCCAGCACCGCGGGGGGAGGGCACACAGATACGCAGTATTTT.